This T cell receptor beta chain stems from a study of blood T cell repertoires in COVID-19. Study-level information: Some COVID-19 samples were acute and others convalescent; all came from the United States, Italy and Spain. PBMCs, B-cell-depleted T cells, or T cells were the source of the cDNA or gDNA that made up the material.

In the authors' methods: From reference gene primer amplification, estimates of nucleated cell counts were derived. Profiling relied on immunoSEQ multiplex PCR, and the TCRdb table lists in-frame clones only, not all of them. V and J calls and clone size come straight from that table; D and trimming were deduced from the DNA. Altogether 150,000 to 200,000 clones are present, more than 80% being singletons, with the ten largest covering around 2%. Enrolled during active infection, Seattle patients were then followed longitudinally. The V and J ends lost 4 bases and 3 bases, in that order; junction bases with no gene match: 7. CDR3 length: 15 amino acids. CDR1 and CDR2 (germline): LNHDA, SQIVND (reference sequence).

Sequencing was done on a sample of peripheral blood. The receptor was isolated from a woman aged 55 to 70 with COVID-19, enrolled during active disease. The rearrangement links TRBV19 to TRBJ2-3, with 7 bases that match TRBD2. CDR3 DNA sequence: TGTGCCAGTAGTACCCGTTGGGGGGGTACAGATACGCAGTATTTT. Protein sequence: CASSTRWGGTDTQYF.